This passage covers 5 T cell receptor beta chains from one sample sequenced in a study of blood T cell repertoires in COVID-19. The repertoire was sequenced with immunoSEQ multiplex PCR; TCRdb's copy has only in-frame clones and lacks some. The sample has a few hundred thousand clones; around 89% are singletons. Sequencing input: peripheral blood. The source is a man aged 25 to 40 with acute or convalescent COVID-19.

The chain couples TRBV5-4 to TRBJ1-2; the match to TRBD1 covers 10 bases. J was trimmed by 5 bases and V by 4 bases; bases with no gene match: 2. Germline CDR1 SGHNT, CDR2 YYREEE (reference sequence). There are 13 residues in the CDR3. The CDR3 bases are TGTGCCAGCAGCCTGGACAGGGGGTATGGCTACACCTTC. It specifies CASSLDRGYGYTF. Using reference TRBV5-4 and TRBJ1-2 for the parts outside the CDR3, the full variable domain is ETGVTQSPTHLIKTRGQQVTLRCSSQSGHNTVSWYQQALGQGPQFIFQYYREEENGRGNFPPRFSGLQFPNYSSELNVNALELDDSALYLCASSLDRGYGYTFGSGTRLTVV.

V and J are TRBV28 and TRBJ1-5, with 8 bases fitting TRBD1. Germline CDR1 is MDHEN and CDR2 is SYDVKM. With V trimmed by 3 bases and J by 4 bases, 8 bases remained unmatched. This CDR3 has 16 amino acids. The CDR3 sequence: CASSLLVQGANQPQHF. CDR3 coding DNA: TGTGCCAGCAGTTTGTTGGTGCAGGGGGCGAATCAGCCCCAGCATTTT.

The V call is TRBV6-5, the J call TRBJ1-5; 7 bases map to TRBD1. V lost 6 bases to trimming and J lost 0 bases; unmatched junction nucleotides: 5. The CDR3 runs to 15 residues. Germline V gene sequence: CDR1 MNHEY, CDR2 SVGAGI. The chain's CDR3 is CASSPDRVSNQPQHF. The CDR3 DNA is TGTGCCAGCAGCCCCGACAGGGTTAGCAATCAGCCCCAGCATTTT.

V usage is TRBV28 and J usage is TRBJ2-7; 9 bases agree with TRBD1. Germline values: CDR1 MDHEN, CDR2 SYDVKM. Unmatched junction bases numbered 9, after V lost 6 bases and J lost 6 bases. The CDR3 totals 14 residues. CDR3 in DNA: TGTGCCAGCAGCTCGGGACAGGGTGTCGGCGAGCAGTACTTC. Translation: CASSSGQGVGEQYF.

The chain is built from TRBV5-1 and TRBJ1-1; 9 bases match TRBD1. V dropped 7 bases and J dropped 4; count of bases not matched to a gene: 14. Germline CDR1 SGHRS, CDR2 YFSETQ. The CDR3 contains 16 residues. The CDR3 here is CASRRTGEIRGTEAFF. CDR3 sequence (DNA): TGCGCCAGCCGAAGGACAGGGGAAATTCGGGGCACTGAAGCTTTCTTT.